One and the same sample provided the 23 T cell receptor beta chains below, sequenced in a study of blood T cell repertoires in COVID-19. Sequenced by immunoSEQ multiplex PCR; TCRdb stores in-frame clones only, minus some. The sample includes roughly 150,000 clones, 80% of them seen just once. Sequenced sample: peripheral blood. The receptors originated from a man aged 60-69 years with acute or convalescent COVID-19.

This clone came up a few times. This rearrangement joins TRBV7-2 to TRBJ1-6; D is ambiguous. Trimming cost V 4 bases and J 7 bases, with 14 bases left between them. CDR1 is SGHTA, CDR2 FQGNSA, per germline. The CDR3 sequence is 15 residues long. CDR3 bases: TGTGCCAGCAGCTCCCCCCTACGCCTCAATTCACCCCTCCACTTT. Its translation is CASSSPLRLNSPLHF.

V gene TRBV6-2 or TRBV6-3 combines with J gene TRBJ2-2; TRBD2 might be the D (6 bases). V lost 0 bases and J lost 7, with 6 bases in between. This CDR3 comprises 13 residues. Germline-derived CDR1 and CDR2 are MNHEY and SVGEGT. The CDR3 sequence is CASSYSRGGELFF. For the CDR3, the DNA is TGTGCCAGCAGTTACTCGCGGGGCGGGGAGCTGTTTTTT.

The V gene is TRBV7-2, the J gene TRBJ1-5; D unclear. V gave up 0 bases and J gave up 1 base, with 10 bases separating them. In germline, CDR1 is SGHTA, CDR2 FQGNSA. The CDR3 runs 16 residues. The CDR3 region is CASSLARGSSNQPQHF. The CDR3 bases are TGTGCCAGCAGCTTAGCTCGAGGGTCGAGCAATCAGCCCCAGCATTTT.

This clone has just one count. CDR3 DNA sequence: TGTGCCAGTGGACTAGCGGGTCGAGCCTACGAGCAGTACTTC. Translated: CASGLAGRAYEQYF. The rearrangement links TRBV3-1 (or the pseudogene TRBV3-2) to TRBJ2-7; 11 bases are a match to TRBD2. The CDR3 runs to 14 residues. V dropped 9 bases and J dropped 2; count of bases not matched to a gene: 6. Germline V CDR1 and CDR2: LGHDT, YNNKEL (reference sequence).

This clone has only a few counts. This sequence joins TRBV27 and TRBJ1-2; weak D call: TRBD1 (5 bases). Trimming left V 2 bases short and J 7 bases short, with 11 bases between. This CDR3 is built from 13 residues. The germline CDR1 and CDR2 sequences are MNHEY and SMNVEV (reference sequence). The CDR3 reads CASSLTGRGGYTF. Here the CDR3 DNA reads TGTGCCAGCAGTTTAACGGGGAGGGGTGGCTACACCTTC.

The chain employs TRBV5-1 and TRBJ1-2; 12 bases match TRBD1. Germline trimming cut 3 bases from V and 3 bases from J; bases unmatched to any gene: 9. The germline V gene has CDR1 SGHRS and CDR2 YFSETQ. CDR3 length: 17 amino acids. The CDR3 loop reads CASSWGDRGRLDYGYTF. In nucleotides, the CDR3 is TGCGCCAGCAGCTGGGGGGACAGGGGGCGCTTAGACTATGGCTACACCTTC.

This clone appeared a few times. The J gene is TRBJ1-1, the V gene TRBV11-2; 7 nucleotides align to TRBD1. The length of the CDR3 is 14 residues. Germline V gene data show CDR1 as SGHAT and CDR2 as FQNNGV. V was pared by 5 bases and J by 1 base, with 4 bases of the junction left unmatched. CDR3: CASSPGQPNTEAFF. CDR3 in DNA: TGTGCCAGCAGCCCGGGACAGCCGAACACTGAAGCTTTCTTT.

The chain couples TRBV28 to TRBJ1-6, with TRBD1 matching 7 bases. V gave up 6 bases and J gave up 6 bases; unmatched junction bases: 11. The CDR3 covers 16 residues. Germline loops: CDR1 MDHEN, CDR2 SYDVKM. The CDR3 protein is CASSEPGGSGNSPLHF. The CDR3 DNA sequence: TGTGCCAGCAGCGAGCCAGGGGGTAGCGGTAATTCACCCCTCCACTTT.

V gene TRBV24-1 combines with J gene TRBJ2-3, with D perhaps matching TRBD2 (6 bases). Trimming removed 1 base from V and 1 base from J, with 11 bases in between. The CDR3 is 16 residues long. Germline V gene sequence: CDR1 KGHDR, CDR2 SFDVKD. Written as DNA, the CDR3 is TGTGCCACCAGTGATTTCGGAGGGGTAGGCACAGATACGCAGTATTTT. Amino acids: CATSDFGGVGTDTQYF.

This clone was counted a few times. This chain joins TRBV7-9 and TRBJ2-3, with 8 bases identical to TRBD1. The length of the CDR3 is 16 residues. CDR1 SEHNR and CDR2 FQNEAQ come from the germline V gene (reference sequence). V shed 4 bases and J 0 bases; nucleotides not matched to a gene: 6. CDR3 bases: TGTGCCAGCAGCTCCTTATGGACAGGGAGCACAGATACGCAGTATTTT. Translating gives CASSSLWTGSTDTQYF.

The chain carries TRBV14 and TRBJ1-2; TRBD1 might be the D (5 bases). The CDR3 covers 13 residues. Looked up from germline, CDR1 is SGHDN and CDR2 is FVKESK. V was pared by 0 bases and J by 6 bases, with 8 bases between. CDR3: CASSQDPRDGYTF. In DNA, the CDR3 is TGTGCCAGCAGCCAAGATCCCAGGGATGGCTACACCTTC.

The chain couples TRBV19 to TRBJ1-5, with 9 bases aligning to TRBD1. Germline V CDR1 and CDR2: LNHDA, SQIVND (reference sequence). V gave up 7 bases and J gave up 1 base; unmatched junction bases: 11. This CDR3 has 17 amino acids. The CDR3 here is CASTSTGTGRSNQPQHF. CDR3 bases: TGTGCCAGTACCAGTACCGGGACAGGGCGAAGCAATCAGCCCCAGCATTTT.

This chain joins TRBV9 and TRBJ2-5; 9 nucleotides line up with TRBD2. Germline CDR1 SGDLS, CDR2 YYNGEE. The CDR3 spans 13 residues. After removal of 4 bases from V and 3 bases from J, the junction contained 1 base not matched to a gene. The CDR3 nucleotides are TGTGCCAGCAGCATAGCGGGGGAAGAGACCCAGTACTTC. This sequence encodes CASSIAGEETQYF.

The J gene is TRBJ1-1, the V gene TRBV19, with D maybe TRBD1 (6 bases). Germline lookup yields CDR1 LNHDA and CDR2 SQIVND (reference sequence). The germline V and J ends were trimmed by 6 bases and 1 base, with 9 bases remaining between them. The CDR3 length is 13 residues. CDR3 sequence (DNA): TGTGCCAGTAGCGAACAGGGGAACACTGAAGCTTTCTTT. It translates to CASSEQGNTEAFF.

The V gene is TRBV7-3, the J gene TRBJ2-3; TRBD2 matches at 12 bases. CDR3 length: 16 amino acids. The germline CDR1 and CDR2 sequences are SGHTA and FQGTGA. The J segment lost 4 bases and the V segment lost 1 base, leaving 3 bases of the junction unmatched. CDR3 DNA: TGTGCCAGCAGCTTAAGGCTAGCGGGGGGGCCAGATACGCAGTATTTT. It encodes CASSLRLAGGPDTQYF. The variable domain in full, completed from reference TRBV7-3 and TRBJ2-3, reads GAGVSQTPSNKVTEKGKYVELRCDPISGHTALYWYRQSLGQGPEFLIYFQGTGAADDSGLPNDRFFAVRPEGSVSTLKIQRTERGDSAVYLCASSLRLAGGPDTQYFGPGTRLTVL.

This clone was counted a few times. This chain connects TRBV19 to TRBJ2-3, with a possible D match to TRBD1 (5 bases). Germline V CDR1 and CDR2: LNHDA, SQIVND (reference sequence). V shed 4 bases and J shed 0 bases, with 11 bases lying between them. The CDR3 contains 15 residues. The CDR3 coding sequence is TGTGCCAGTAGTAAAAGGGGCGAAAGCACAGATACGCAGTATTTT. Protein product: CASSKRGESTDTQYF.

The chain uses TRBV5-8 and TRBJ1-5; D unclear. Deletions cut 0 bases from V and 0 bases from J, with 7 bases between. The CDR3 loop spans 15 amino acids. The germline CDR1 and CDR2 sequences are SGHTS and YDEGEE. The chain's CDR3 is CASSLAQYSNQPQHF. In nucleotides, the CDR3 is TGTGCCAGCAGCTTGGCGCAGTATAGCAATCAGCCCCAGCATTTT.

The chain combines TRBV27 with TRBJ2-3; weak D call: TRBD2 (5 bases). The CDR3 has 15 amino acids. Germline values: CDR1 MNHEY, CDR2 SMNVEV (reference sequence). CDR3 region: CAGCGGSAITDTQYF. Here the CDR3 DNA reads TGTGCGGGCTGTGGCGGTAGCGCGATCACAGATACGCAGTATTTT.

The CDR3 sequence: CSDGTGEVNTEAFF. The CDR3 bases are TGCAGCGACGGGACAGGGGAAGTCAACACTGAAGCTTTCTTT. The genes are TRBV29-1 and TRBJ1-1; 10 bases line up with TRBD1. With 7 bases clipped from V and 2 bases from J, the junction kept 7 bases outside the gene matches. The CDR3 length is 14 residues. CDR1 is SQVTM, CDR2 ANQGSEA, per germline.

The count of this clone is one. CDR3 in DNA: TGTGCCAGCAGCCAAGGGGCAGGGGGCAGGGAGACCCAGTACTTC. As protein: CASSQGAGGRETQYF. The chain combines TRBV3-1 (or the pseudogene TRBV3-2) with TRBJ2-5; 8 bases line up with TRBD1. The V segment lost 1 base and the J segment 5 bases; nucleotides outside the gene matches: 6. Germline CDR1 LGHDT, CDR2 YNNKEL (reference sequence). The CDR3 sequence is 15 residues long.

The chain couples TRBV7-9 to TRBJ2-5; possible D gene TRBD2, 5 bases. The CDR3 is made up of 13 amino acids. The germline gives CDR1 SEHNR, CDR2 FQNEAQ (reference sequence). V lost 3 bases and J lost 5, with 10 bases in between. In nucleotides, the CDR3 is TGTGCCAGCAGCTTGATGACGGGGGAGACCCAGTACTTC. Translated: CASSLMTGETQYF.

This rearrangement joins TRBV19 to TRBJ2-4, with a tentative D call TRBD2 (7 bases). Trimming removed 1 base from V and 0 bases from J, with 16 bases in between. There are 18 residues in the CDR3. Germline V CDR1 and CDR2: LNHDA, SQIVND (reference sequence). The CDR3 DNA is TGTGCCAGTAGTATAGGTGGGGGGGCGAAGCTAGCCAAAAACATTCAGTACTTC. Translation gives CASSIGGGAKLAKNIQYF.

This clone was recorded once. The J gene is TRBJ2-1, the V gene TRBV19, with 7 nucleotides matching TRBD2. This CDR3 comprises 15 residues. With 9 bases clipped from V and 0 bases from J, the junction kept 8 bases outside the gene matches. CDR1 and CDR2 (germline): LNHDA, SQIVND (reference sequence). The CDR3 is CASKEAGFSYNEQFF. The CDR3 DNA reads TGTGCCAGCAAAGAAGCGGGGTTCTCCTACAATGAGCAGTTCTTC. Full variable domain (remainder filled in from reference TRBV19 and TRBJ2-1): DGGITQSPKYLFRKEGQNVTLSCEQNLNHDAMYWYRQDPGQGLRLIYYSQIVNDFQKGDIAEGYSVSREKKESFPLTVTSAQKNPTAFYLCASKEAGFSYNEQFFGPGTRLTVL.